The 20 T cell receptor beta chains given below trace back to one sample, sequenced in a study of human T cells and chemical hapten exposure. TCRdb redid the calling of the RACE reads with MiXCR, one entry per CDR3 protein. The table records some 99,000 distinct CDR3 sequences, 9% to 9.5% of them present only once. Noted time point: patch test 2, 6 weeks after DPC sensitization. Treatment specified: therapeutic diphenylcyclopropenone sensitization with weekly scalp DPC. The sequenced sample was whole blood, obtained in connection with sensitization to the hapten diphenylcyclopropenone (DPC). The receptors derive from a woman aged 35 to 49 with alopecia areata. Some clones in this sample may be carry-over from other donors' samples.

The chain combines TRBV9 with TRBJ2-1; 8 bases align to TRBD2. The CDR3 runs 18 residues. The V gene's germline CDR1 is SGDLS and CDR2 YYNGEE. Trimming removed 0 bases from V and 2 bases from J; junction bases left unmatched: 10. The CDR3, as DNA: TGTGCCAGCAGCGTAGATCCCCAACGGGGGGGGACCTACAATGAGCAGTTCTTC. Translated: CASSVDPQRGGTYNEQFF.

As to this clonotype: A read error may be the cause here, since a much bigger clone is one base away. This chain uses TRBV19 with TRBJ1-5; 9 bases line up with TRBD1. With 10 bases clipped from V and 1 base from J, the junction kept 11 bases outside the gene matches. Germline V lookup: CDR1 LNHDA, CDR2 SQIVND (reference sequence). The CDR3 covers 16 residues. This chain's CDR3 is CATLDRGDQSNQPQHF. The CDR3 DNA is TGTGCCACCTTGGACAGGGGAGACCAGAGCAATCAGCCCCAGCATTTT. Variable domain in full (rest from reference TRBV19 and TRBJ1-5): DGGITQSPKYLFRKEGQNVTLSCEQNLNHDAMYWYRQDPGQGLRLIYYSQIVNDFQKGDIAEGYSVSREKKESFPLTVTSAQKNPTAFYLCATLDRGDQSNQPQHFGDGTRLSIL.

The chain has TRBV28 and TRBJ1-5; D is perhaps TRBD1 (5 bases). CDR3 length equals 15 residues. Trimming shortened V by 7 bases and J by 0 bases, and 13 bases separated the two germline ends. Germline CDR1 reads MDHEN; CDR2 reads SYDVKM. CDR3 region: CASIEGLNSNQPQHF. The CDR3 DNA sequence: TGTGCCAGCATCGAGGGGCTGAATAGCAATCAGCCCCAGCATTTT.

The rearrangement uses TRBV5-1 and TRBJ1-1; D uncertain. The germline V gene encodes CDR1 SGHRS and CDR2 YFSETQ. CDR3 length: 17 amino acids. V gave up 0 bases and J gave up 5 bases, with 20 bases separating them. CDR3: CASSLEGGNRIGTEAFF. The CDR3 coding sequence is TGCGCCAGCAGCTTGGAAGGCGGAAACCGGATAGGAACTGAAGCTTTCTTT.

The chain combines TRBV19 with TRBJ1-5; D is uncertain. V lost 3 bases and J lost 9, with 12 bases in between. Per the germline V gene, CDR1 is LNHDA and CDR2 is SQIVND (reference sequence). The CDR3 consists of 13 residues. The CDR3 sequence is CASSMGQMGPQHF. The CDR3 region has the DNA TGTGCCAGTAGTATGGGTCAAATGGGGCCCCAGCATTTT.

This clonotype was detected many times. The V call is TRBV12-3 or TRBV12-4, the J call TRBJ2-7, with 7 bases fitting TRBD2. V was pared by 5 bases and J by 2 bases, with 3 bases of the junction left unmatched. The CDR3 runs 13 residues. CDR3 sequence reads: CASSTGLAYEQYF. The CDR3, as DNA: TGTGCCAGCAGTACAGGACTAGCCTACGAGCAGTACTTC.

This clonotype was counted at least ten times. The chain couples TRBV7-2 to TRBJ1-5; 10 nucleotides align to TRBD1. This CDR3 is built from 14 residues. The germline CDR1 and CDR2 sequences are SGHTA and FQGNSA. V gave up 5 bases and J gave up 5 bases; unmatched junction bases: 3. The CDR3 bases are TGTGCCAGCAGCACGGGACAGGGGCATCAGCCCCAGCATTTT. It specifies CASSTGQGHQPQHF.

Turning to this clonotype: The CDR3 ends on some other residue instead of the conserved phenylalanine or tryptophan, so this is likely a read error. The chain couples TRBV7-9 to TRBJ1-4; TRBD1 is a possible D gene (5 bases). The length of the CDR3 is 13 residues. With 5 bases removed from V and 7 bases from J, the gap between germline ends came to 11 bases. In germline, CDR1 is SEHNR, CDR2 FQNEAQ (reference sequence). This CDR3 is CASSVQGPEKLFI. CDR3 nucleotides: TGTGCCAGCAGCGTGCAGGGACCTGAAAAACTGTTTATT.

This clonotype has just a few counts. V usage is TRBV2 and J usage is TRBJ2-1; a possible D gene is TRBD1 (6 bases). The CDR3 is made up of 11 amino acids. V was cut by 5 bases and J by 9 bases, with 8 bases left in between. Germline CDR1 SNHLY, CDR2 FYNNEI. The CDR3 here is CASSWDTEQFF. The CDR3 DNA reads TGTGCCAGCAGTTGGGACACTGAGCAGTTCTTC.

The chain uses TRBV20-1 and TRBJ2-1, with D tentatively TRBD2 (7 bases). Germline V CDR1 and CDR2: DFQATT, SNEGSKA (reference sequence). This CDR3 contains 15 residues. V was shortened by 0 bases and J by 4 bases, with 13 bases between the two germline ends. The CDR3 sequence is CSAREVGGAYNEQFF. CDR3 nucleotide sequence: TGCAGTGCTAGAGAAGTGGGGGGGGCTTACAATGAGCAGTTCTTC.

This rearrangement joins TRBV6-2 or TRBV6-3 to TRBJ1-5; 9 nucleotides line up with TRBD1. Germline assignment: CDR1 MNHEY and CDR2 SVGEGT. This CDR3 comprises 17 residues. With 6 bases clipped from V and 5 bases from J, the junction kept 14 bases outside the gene matches. The CDR3 region has the DNA TGTGCCAGCAGATCAGGTGGGAACAGGGGGCGCGATCAGCCCCAGCATTTT. This sequence encodes CASRSGGNRGRDQPQHF.

This clonotype was counted many times. This CDR3 fails to terminate in the conserved phenylalanine or tryptophan, so it likely reflects a read error. The DNA is left out, because the CDR3 cannot be placed on it with certainty; the CDR3 is given as TCRdb lists it. The V call is TRBV10-2, the J call TRBJ2-5. From germline, CDR1 is WSHSY and CDR2 SAAADI. With termini counted, the CDR3 has 10 amino acids. The CDR3: CASRQAFRLH.

This chain links TRBV7-8 with TRBJ1-3; D remains unclear. The CDR3 length is 16 residues. V lost 3 bases, J lost 0 bases, and 12 bases lay in between. CDR1 SGHVS and CDR2 FQNEAQ come from the germline V gene. CDR3 coding DNA: TGTGCCAGCAGCTTCGGACCCCGCCGCTCTGGAAACACCATATATTTT. Its translation is CASSFGPRRSGNTIYF.

The gene calls are TRBV4-1 and TRBJ2-2; 9 bases map to TRBD1. Per the germline V gene, CDR1 is MGHRA and CDR2 is YSYEKL. The CDR3 runs 16 residues. V gave up 2 bases and J gave up 4 bases; unmatched junction bases: 5. CDR3 sequence (DNA): TGCGCCAGCAGCCAACCGGGACAGGGCGCCACCGGGGAGCTGTTTTTT. Translating gives CASSQPGQGATGELFF.

This clonotype was observed many times. The V gene is TRBV18, the J gene TRBJ2-3, with D possibly TRBD2 on 5 matching bases. Germline loops: CDR1 KGHSH, CDR2 LQKENI. Trimming shortened V by 3 bases and J by 3 bases, and 19 bases separated the two germline ends. This CDR3 is built from 17 residues. Here the CDR3 reads CASSPPRGASMTDTQYF. The CDR3 DNA reads as TGTGCCAGCTCACCCCCCCGGGGTGCTTCGATGACAGATACGCAGTATTTT.

This clonotype was counted between two and nine times. J is TRBJ1-2 and V is TRBV11-2; D perhaps matches TRBD1 (5 bases). V was shortened by 3 bases and J by 7 bases, with 15 bases between the two germline ends. Germline V gene sequence: CDR1 SGHAT, CDR2 FQNNGV. The CDR3 spans 14 residues. The CDR3: CASSFTGIVGGYTF. CDR3 sequence (DNA): TGTGCCAGCAGCTTTACAGGAATCGTGGGTGGCTACACCTTC.

This clonotype was detected ten times or more. The rearrangement joins TRBV3-1 to TRBJ2-7, with 8 bases aligning to TRBD2. The CDR3 consists of 16 residues. V shed 5 bases and J 2 bases; nucleotides not matched to a gene: 11. Per germline, CDR1 LGHDT and CDR2 YNNKEL (reference sequence). CDR3 sequence (DNA): TGTGCCAGCAGCTCAAGTGGCCAGCGGGGGCCCTACGAGCAGTACTTC. It yields the protein CASSSSGQRGPYEQYF.

This rearrangement joins TRBV18 to TRBJ2-7; the match to TRBD1 covers 10 bases. CDR1 and CDR2 (germline): KGHSH, LQKENI. Trimming cost V 3 bases and J 6 bases; bases outside gene matches: 8. The CDR3 is 15 residues long. The CDR3 coding sequence is TGTGCCAGCTCACCTGACAGGGGGCTTTTATCCGAGCAGTACTTC. The encoded protein is CASSPDRGLLSEQYF.

The chain uses TRBV11-2 and TRBJ2-2; TRBD1 might be the D (6 bases). V shed 6 bases and J shed 0 bases, with 11 bases lying between them. The germline V gene has CDR1 SGHAT and CDR2 FQNNGV. The CDR3 has 15 amino acids. CDR3 amino acids: CASRRGTTNTGELFF. The CDR3 DNA reads as TGTGCCAGCAGGAGAGGGACAACGAACACCGGGGAGCTGTTTTTT. Based on the CDR3 plus reference TRBV11-2 and TRBJ2-2, the full variable domain is EAGVAQSPRYKIIEKRQSVAFWCNPISGHATLYWYQQILGQGPKLLIQFQNNGVVDDSQLPKDRFSAERLKGVDSTLKIQPAKLEDSAVYLCASRRGTTNTGELFFGEGSRLTVL.

This clonotype was found a few times. The rearrangement joins TRBV20-1 to TRBJ2-5; D unresolved. V lost 8 bases, J lost 7 bases, and 14 bases lay in between. CDR1 is DFQATT and CDR2 is SNEGSKA in the germline V gene (reference sequence). The CDR3 is 11 residues long. In DNA, the CDR3 is TGCAGTTTTTCAATGTCAGGGACCCAGTACTTC. This codes for CSFSMSGTQYF.